Listed here are 6 T cell receptor beta chains from one sample, sequenced in a study of shared clonotypes between healthy human individuals. Naive CD8 cells comprised CD45RO-negative, CCR7-positively selected cells, excluding terminally differentiated effector memory CD45RA+ cells. The method was immunoSEQ multiplex PCR; TCRdb's version includes in-frame clones alone and lacks a portion of them. The repertoire holds some 2,000,000 clones, with roughly 94% as singletons. The sample was naive CD8+ T cells sorted from blood. The source is a man younger than 35 in good health.

The gene calls are TRBV29-1 and TRBJ1-1, with D unresolved. Looked up from germline, CDR1 is SQVTM and CDR2 is ANQGSEA. The CDR3 sequence is 12 residues long. V lost 0 bases, J lost 10 bases, and 12 bases lay in between. The CDR3 DNA reads TGCAGCGTTGAAGATAACTCCCCCGGAGCTTTCTTT. Its translation: CSVEDNSPGAFF.

The rearrangement links TRBV6-5 to TRBJ2-1, with D perhaps TRBD1 or TRBD2 (5 bases each). With 5 bases removed from V and 6 bases from J, the gap between germline ends came to 11 bases. The CDR3 covers 13 residues. Germline CDR1 reads MNHEY; CDR2 reads SVGAGI. CDR3 residues: CASSPGRLNEQFF. CDR3 nucleotide sequence: TGTGCCAGCAGTCCGGGACGCCTCAATGAGCAGTTCTTC.

The rearrangement uses TRBV27 and TRBJ2-7; TRBD1 matches at 7 bases. The CDR3 contains 18 residues. The V gene's germline CDR1 is MNHEY and CDR2 SMNVEV (reference sequence). The J segment lost 4 bases and the V segment lost 5 bases, leaving 20 bases of the junction unmatched. DNA of the CDR3: TGTGCCAGCAGTCGCGAGGGGTTGGGACAGTCCGTTTCTTACGAGCAGTACTTC. Its translation: CASSREGLGQSVSYEQYF.

V usage is TRBV30 and J usage is TRBJ2-7; D may be TRBD1 (6 bases). The CDR3 covers 12 residues. Trimming removed 5 bases at V and 5 bases at J, with 13 bases between. Per the germline V gene, CDR1 is GTSNPN and CDR2 is SVGIG (reference sequence). The DNA of the CDR3 is TGTGCCTGGGGGGGTACAGGGAACGAGCAGTACTTC. Amino acids: CAWGGTGNEQYF.

The count of this clone is one. CDR3 loop: CASSTRTRTGNTEAFF. In DNA, the CDR3 is TGTGCCAGTAGTACCCGGACTAGAACGGGGAACACTGAAGCTTTCTTT. This chain uses TRBV19 with TRBJ1-1; D unclear. The ends were cut back, 4 bases at V and 1 base at J, with 16 bases in the middle. CDR1 is LNHDA and CDR2 is SQIVND in the germline V gene (reference sequence). The CDR3 runs to 16 residues.

The gene calls are TRBV12-5 and TRBJ1-5; TRBD1 is a possible D gene (6 bases). Germline values: CDR1 LGHNT, CDR2 FRNRAP. V lost 6 bases and J 6 bases, leaving 12 bases between the germline ends. The CDR3 has 13 residues. The CDR3 here is CASGVGGLQPQHF. CDR3 nucleotide sequence: TGTGCTAGTGGCGTCGGGGGGCTTCAGCCCCAGCATTTT.